This T cell receptor beta chain was profiled in a study of regulatory T cells in long-lasting Graves disease. CDR1 SGHKS and CDR2 YYEKEE come from the germline V gene (reference sequence). The CDR3 totals 15 residues. V was cut by 0 bases and J by 6 bases, with 15 bases left in between. In this sample, this clonotype turned up a few times. Construction of TCR beta libraries relied on iRepertoire HTBI primers and on Arm-PCR targeting CDR3 regions. TCRdb re-derived calls from the multiplex PCR reads in MiXCR, one entry per CDR3 protein. The sample shows approximately 400,000 distinct CDR3 sequences, 23% of them seen only once. The time point is: persistent/refractory GD, antithyroid drugs over 5 years with positive TRAb. From RNA extracted from PBMCs, the TCR library was made.

This TCR came from a female donor with Graves disease. The source material was peripheral blood mononuclear cells (PBMCs), sampled when the disease was refractory, from a patient treated with antithyroid drugs. This chain uses TRBV5-5 with TRBJ1-1; D is unclear. The chain's CDR3 is CASSLEGHPGSEAFF. Written as DNA, the CDR3 is TGTGCCAGCAGCTTGGAGGGCCACCCCGGCTCTGAAGCTTTCTTT.